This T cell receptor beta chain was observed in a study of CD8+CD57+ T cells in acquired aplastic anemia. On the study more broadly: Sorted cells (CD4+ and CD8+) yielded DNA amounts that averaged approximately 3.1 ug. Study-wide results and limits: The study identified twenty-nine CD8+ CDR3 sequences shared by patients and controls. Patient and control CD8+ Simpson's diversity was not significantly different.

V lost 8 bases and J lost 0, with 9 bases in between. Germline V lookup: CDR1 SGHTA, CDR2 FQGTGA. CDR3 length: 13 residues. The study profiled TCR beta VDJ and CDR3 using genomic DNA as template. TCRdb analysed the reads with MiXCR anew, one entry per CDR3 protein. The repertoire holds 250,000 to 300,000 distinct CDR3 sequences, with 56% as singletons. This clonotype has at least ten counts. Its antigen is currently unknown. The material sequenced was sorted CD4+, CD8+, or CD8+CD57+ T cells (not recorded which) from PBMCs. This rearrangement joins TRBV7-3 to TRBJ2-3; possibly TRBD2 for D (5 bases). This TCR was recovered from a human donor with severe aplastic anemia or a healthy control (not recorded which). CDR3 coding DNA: TGTGCCAGCGGCGGGCCCAGCACAGATACGCAGTATTTT. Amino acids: CASGGPSTDTQYF. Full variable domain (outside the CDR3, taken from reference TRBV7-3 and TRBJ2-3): GAGVSQTPSNKVTEKGKYVELRCDPISGHTALYWYRQSLGQGPEFLIYFQGTGAADDSGLPNDRFFAVRPEGSVSTLKIQRTERGDSAVYLCASGGPSTDTQYFGPGTRLTVL.